Below are 14 T cell receptor beta chains sequenced from a single sample in a study of beta chain features in type 1 diabetes. The investigators reverse transcribed all of the isolated RNA, so they sequenced expressed TCRB transcripts. Sequencing was performed with immunoSEQ multiplex PCR; in TCRdb, only in-frame clones are kept and a portion is missing. Here the sample spans over 500,000 clones, 15% to 17% being singletons. Sequences were obtained from naive CD4+ T cells from blood. The source is a man between 18 and 35 years old in good health.

The V gene is TRBV28, the J gene TRBJ1-5; D unclear. CDR3 length: 10 amino acids. CDR1 is MDHEN and CDR2 is SYDVKM in the germline V gene. V was shortened by 4 bases and J by 11 bases, with 6 bases between the two germline ends. The CDR3, as DNA: TGTGCCAGCAGTTCCCGGGCCCAGCATTTT. As protein: CASSSRAQHF.

In this sample, this clone turned up a few times. The chain joins TRBV2 to TRBJ2-5; 7 bases agree with TRBD2. The V gene end was trimmed by 7 bases and the J gene end by 1 base; junction bases not matched to a gene: 6. This CDR3 contains 14 residues. The germline CDR1 and CDR2 sequences are SNHLY and FYNNEI. CDR3 region: CASNRAGPQETQYF. CDR3 DNA sequence: TGTGCCAGCAATAGAGCGGGACCCCAAGAGACCCAGTACTTC.

The chain couples TRBV14 to TRBJ2-7, with TRBD1 matching over 7 bases. V trimming: 4 bases; J trimming: 4 bases; junction bases outside the gene matches: 19. This CDR3 is built from 18 residues. The V gene's germline CDR1 is SGHDN and CDR2 FVKESK. The CDR3 sequence is CASSLPYPGTASSYEQYF. The DNA of the CDR3 is TGTGCCAGCAGCCTGCCCTACCCCGGGACAGCTTCTTCTTACGAGCAGTACTTC.

This clone was observed a few times. The V call is TRBV4-1, the J call TRBJ2-5; 8 bases map to TRBD1. Germline V gives CDR1 MGHRA, CDR2 YSYEKL. This CDR3 is 20 amino acids long. With V trimmed by 0 bases and J by 3 bases, 18 bases remained unmatched. CDR3 sequence reads: CASSQDRGFSGGAGKETQYF. CDR3 bases: TGCGCCAGCAGCCAAGACCGGGGGTTTTCAGGGGGCGCGGGAAAAGAGACCCAGTACTTC.

This clone was seen a handful of times. This CDR3 is CASRRTAYGYTF. CDR3 in DNA: TGTGCCAGCAGACGGACGGCCTATGGCTACACCTTC. V and J are TRBV28 and TRBJ1-2; D not certain. Germline lookup yields CDR1 MDHEN and CDR2 SYDVKM. There are 12 residues in the CDR3. The ends were cut back, 6 bases at V and 4 bases at J, with 9 bases in the middle.

This clone was recorded a few times. CDR3 DNA sequence: TGTGCCAGCAAGCGTGGCGCTGAGCAGTTCTTC. It yields the protein CASKRGAEQFF. This chain joins TRBV28 and TRBJ2-1; D is ambiguous. The CDR3 covers 11 residues. CDR1 is MDHEN, CDR2 SYDVKM, per germline. Trimming removed 7 bases at V and 9 bases at J, with 10 bases between.

This chain uses TRBV7-2 with TRBJ2-4; TRBD1 might be the D (6 bases). The V gene lost 3 bases and the J gene lost 4 bases, with 10 bases spanning the gap. CDR3 size: 14 residues. Germline loops: CDR1 SGHTA, CDR2 FQGNSA. CDR3 amino acids: CASSFVQGKNIQYF. The CDR3 DNA sequence: TGTGCCAGCAGCTTTGTGCAGGGGAAAAACATTCAGTACTTC.

There are a few counts of this clone. The J gene is TRBJ1-5, the V gene TRBV7-2; the match to TRBD1 covers 7 bases. CDR3 length equals 15 residues. Trimming removed 1 base from V and 7 bases from J; junction bases left unmatched: 7. The V gene's germline CDR1 is SGHTA and CDR2 FQGNSA. CDR3 residues: CASSLGDRVGQPQHF. In DNA form, the CDR3 reads TGTGCCAGCAGCTTAGGCGACAGGGTGGGACAGCCCCAGCATTTT. Variable domain in full (rest from reference TRBV7-2 and TRBJ1-5): GAGVSQSPSNKVTEKGKDVELRCDPISGHTALYWYRQSLGQGLEFLIYFQGNSAPDKSGLPSDRFSAERTGGSVSTLTIQRTQQEDSAVYLCASSLGDRVGQPQHFGDGTRLSIL.

This clone showed up just a few times. V gene TRBV7-2 combines with J gene TRBJ1-1; D possibly corresponds to TRBD1 (5 bases). V lost 1 base to trimming and J lost 7 bases, with 13 bases between them. The CDR3 consists of 14 residues. Germline loops: CDR1 SGHTA, CDR2 FQGNSA. CDR3: CASSLGRGPYEAFF. As DNA, the CDR3 is TGTGCCAGCAGCTTAGGACGGGGACCCTATGAAGCTTTCTTT.

This sequence joins TRBV4-1 and TRBJ2-7; D gene uncertain. V lost 4 bases to trimming and J lost 4 bases, with 14 bases between them. Per the germline V gene, CDR1 is MGHRA and CDR2 is YSYEKL. The CDR3 is 14 amino acids. The CDR3: CASSLGRSKYEQYF. The CDR3, as DNA: TGCGCCAGCAGCCTCGGACGGAGCAAGTACGAGCAGTACTTC.

This chain links TRBV29-1 with TRBJ1-2; 9 nucleotides align to TRBD1. This CDR3 has 14 amino acids. The junction had 4 bases not matched to a gene; V was cut back by 1 base and J by 4 bases. Germline V gives CDR1 SQVTM, CDR2 ANQGSEA. CDR3 nucleotides: TGCAGCGTTGAAGTGGGACAGGGAACCTATGGCTACACCTTC. This codes for CSVEVGQGTYGYTF.

The V and J genes are TRBV19 and TRBJ1-2; D is undetermined. The ends were cut back, 8 bases at V and 0 bases at J, with 13 bases in the middle. This CDR3 region has 14 residues. CDR1 is LNHDA, CDR2 SQIVND, per germline (reference sequence). The CDR3 region has the DNA TGTGCCAGTGCCATACGGTCCCCTAACTATGGCTACACCTTC. It encodes CASAIRSPNYGYTF.

This clone was counted only a few times. The chain has TRBV29-1 and TRBJ1-3, with D tentatively TRBD1 (5 bases). The V gene's germline CDR1 is SQVTM and CDR2 ANQGSEA. Trimming shortened V by 4 bases and J by 0 bases, and 16 bases separated the two germline ends. The CDR3 is 16 residues long. The CDR3 coding sequence is TGCAGCGTTGGAGCCGGGGGGGGTTACTCTGGAAACACCATATATTTT. It translates to CSVGAGGGYSGNTIYF.

The chain couples TRBV4-2 to TRBJ2-1; 9 bases line up with TRBD2. V shed 2 bases and J 5 bases; nucleotides not matched to a gene: 10. Germline assignment: CDR1 LGHNA and CDR2 YNFKEQ. The CDR3 extends over 17 amino acids. The CDR3 DNA is TGTGCCAGCAGCCAACCCGGGACTAGCAGGGGCCACAATGAGCAGTTCTTC. It is translated as CASSQPGTSRGHNEQFF.